The 28 T cell receptor beta chains listed next were all sequenced from one sample in a study of blood T cell repertoires in COVID-19. Generated by immunoSEQ multiplex PCR, the TCRdb table keeps only in-frame clones and is missing some. This sample carries about 190,000 clones, about 87% of them seen once, and the ten largest clones take 4%. The sequencing sample was made of peripheral blood. These TCRs come from a woman aged 25-40 years with acute or convalescent COVID-19.

In this sample, this clone turned up once. Written as DNA, the CDR3 is TGTGCCAGCGGGGTTAACGGGCGGGAGAGGACAGATACGCAGTATTTT. It specifies CASGVNGRERTDTQYF. The chain joins TRBV2 to TRBJ2-3; 7 bases agree with TRBD2. J was trimmed by 3 bases and V by 8 bases; bases with no gene match: 14. The CDR3 contains 16 residues. Germline CDR1 and CDR2: SNHLY and FYNNEI.

The V and J genes are TRBV19 and TRBJ2-6; the D is unclear. With 10 bases removed from V and 3 bases from J, the gap between germline ends came to 19 bases. Germline CDR1 and CDR2: LNHDA and SQIVND (reference sequence). This CDR3 contains 16 residues. CDR3 DNA: TGTGCCACCCTAGACGGAGCGTTTAATGGGGCCAACGTCCTGACTTTC. Encoded protein: CATLDGAFNGANVLTF.

The chain employs TRBV5-5 and TRBJ2-7, with D possibly being TRBD2 (5 bases). Germline V gene lookup returns CDR1 SGHKS and CDR2 YYEKEE (reference sequence). CDR3 length: 14 residues. V lost 0 bases, J lost 0 bases, and 7 bases lay in between. The CDR3 DNA reads as TGTGCCAGCAGCTTGGCGGGGTTCTCCTACGAGCAGTACTTC. The encoded protein is CASSLAGFSYEQYF. The full variable domain, rest sourced from reference TRBV5-5 and TRBJ2-7, is DAGVTQSPTHLIKTRGQQVTLRCSPISGHKSVSWYQQVLGQGPQFIFQYYEKEERGRGNFPDRFSARQFPNYSSELNVNALLLGDSALYLCASSLAGFSYEQYFGPGTRLTVT.

V gene TRBV19 combines with J gene TRBJ2-2; the D gene is possibly TRBD2 (6 bases). Per germline, CDR1 LNHDA and CDR2 SQIVND (reference sequence). V shed 5 bases and J shed 5 bases, with 15 bases lying between them. This CDR3 contains 15 residues. The chain's CDR3 is CASSPRLVLTGELFF. Here the CDR3 DNA reads TGTGCCAGTAGTCCCCGACTAGTTTTAACCGGGGAGCTGTTTTTT. Using reference TRBV19 and TRBJ2-2 for the parts outside the CDR3, the full variable domain is DGGITQSPKYLFRKEGQNVTLSCEQNLNHDAMYWYRQDPGQGLRLIYYSQIVNDFQKGDIAEGYSVSREKKESFPLTVTSAQKNPTAFYLCASSPRLVLTGELFFGEGSRLTVL.

The CDR3 region is CASMVSGALSNKYTEAFF. The CDR3 DNA is TGTGCCAGCATGGTTTCAGGGGCTCTCTCTAATAAATACACTGAAGCTTTCTTT. J is TRBJ1-1 and V is TRBV28; weak D call: TRBD1 (6 bases). This CDR3 region has 18 residues. CDR1 is MDHEN and CDR2 is SYDVKM in the germline V gene. V lost 7 bases, J lost 3 bases, and 27 bases lay in between.

V is TRBV2 and J is TRBJ2-3; 8 nucleotides align to TRBD1. This CDR3 spans 15 amino acids. V lost 2 bases and J lost 7; bases outside the gene matches: 8. CDR1 is SNHLY and CDR2 is FYNNEI in the germline V gene. The CDR3 bases are TGTGCCAGCAGTGAATCGAGAGACAGGGGTAATACGCAGTATTTT. This gives the protein CASSESRDRGNTQYF.

The J gene is TRBJ2-1, the V gene TRBV7-6, with 9 bases that match TRBD2. V gave up 4 bases and J gave up 7 bases; unmatched junction bases: 5. The CDR3 sequence is 14 residues long. CDR1 is SGHVS and CDR2 is FNYEAQ in the germline V gene. CDR3 DNA sequence: TGTGCCAGCAGCTCTGCGGGAGGGTTAAATGAGCAGTTCTTC. It specifies CASSSAGGLNEQFF. The full variable domain, its missing parts supplied by reference TRBV7-6 and TRBJ2-1, is GAGVSQSPRYKVTKRGQDVALRCDPISGHVSLYWYRQALGQGPEFLTYFNYEAQQDKSGLPNDRFSAERPEGSISTLTIQRTEQRDSAMYRCASSSAGGLNEQFFGPGTRLTVL.

This chain connects TRBV5-6 to TRBJ2-5; D may be TRBD1 (6 bases). CDR3 length equals 14 residues. V dropped 0 bases and J dropped 5 bases, with 11 bases sitting between them. Germline V CDR1 and CDR2: SGHDT, YYEEEE. DNA for the CDR3: TGTGCCAGCAGCTTGGGACAGGTTGGGGAGACCCAGTACTTC. It yields the protein CASSLGQVGETQYF.

Remarks on this clone: Other DNA sequences in this specimen translate into the identical CDR3. The chain employs TRBV28 and TRBJ2-2; 7 bases agree with TRBD1. V shed 6 bases and J 3 bases; nucleotides not matched to a gene: 4. In germline, CDR1 is MDHEN, CDR2 SYDVKM. The CDR3 has 14 amino acids. Written as DNA, the CDR3 is TGTGCCAGCAGCAGGGGGTGGGACACCGGGGAGCTGTTTTTT. It translates to CASSRGWDTGELFF.

The chain is built from TRBV6-5 and TRBJ1-2, with a tentative D call TRBD1 (5 bases). CDR1 and CDR2 (germline): MNHEY, SVGAGI. The CDR3 contains 13 residues. Trimming pared 6 bases from V and 5 bases from J, leaving 13 bases between. The chain's CDR3 is CASSPQGLYGYTF. In DNA form, the CDR3 reads TGTGCCAGCAGCCCCCAGGGCCTATATGGCTACACCTTC.

This chain connects TRBV9 to TRBJ2-5; TRBD2 agrees at 8 bases. V was clipped by 0 bases and J by 4 bases; unmatched bases: 2. CDR1 SGDLS and CDR2 YYNGEE come from the germline V gene. CDR3 length equals 14 residues. In nucleotides, the CDR3 is TGTGCCAGCAGCGTAGAGGCGGGAGGAGAGACCCAGTACTTC. Translated: CASSVEAGGETQYF.

The chain employs TRBV13 and TRBJ1-1; no firm D call. V was shortened by 5 bases and J by 11 bases, with 15 bases between the two germline ends. Germline V gene lookup returns CDR1 PRHDT and CDR2 FYEKMQ (reference sequence). This CDR3 has 12 amino acids. The CDR3 loop reads CASSHWGATAFF. CDR3 sequence (DNA): TGTGCCAGCAGCCATTGGGGAGCTACGGCTTTCTTT.

In its sample, this clone was seen once. This chain uses TRBV3-1 (or the pseudogene TRBV3-2) with TRBJ1-4; 10 positions agree with TRBD1. The length of the CDR3 is 15 residues. Unmatched junction bases numbered 1, after V lost 2 bases and J lost 4 bases. The germline V gene encodes CDR1 LGHDT and CDR2 YNNKEL (reference sequence). The CDR3 protein is CASSQWTGGNEKLFF. In nucleotides, the CDR3 is TGTGCCAGCAGCCAATGGACAGGGGGTAATGAAAAACTGTTTTTT.

The rearrangement uses TRBV28 and TRBJ1-2; a weak D match, TRBD1 (6 bases). CDR1 and CDR2 from the germline V gene are MDHEN and SYDVKM. V was clipped by 3 bases and J by 4 bases, with 12 bases between them. The CDR3 runs 14 residues. The CDR3 sequence is CASSFRRGSYGYTF. As DNA, the CDR3 is TGTGCCAGCAGTTTTCGCAGGGGCTCCTATGGCTACACCTTC.

The chain has TRBV10-2 and TRBJ2-2; 11 bases agree with TRBD2. Germline assignment: CDR1 WSHSY and CDR2 SAAADI. V trimming: 8 bases; J trimming: 7 bases; junction bases outside the gene matches: 6. The CDR3 loop spans 14 amino acids. The DNA for the CDR3 is TGCGCCAGCGGTAGCGGGAGGGCCCGCGGGGAGCTGTTTTTT. Its protein product is CASGSGRARGELFF.

This chain joins TRBV11-3 and TRBJ2-2; TRBD2 aligns across 9 bases. This CDR3 contains 17 residues. The V gene's germline CDR1 is SGHNT and CDR2 YENEEA. V dropped 1 base and J dropped 6; count of bases not matched to a gene: 9. This CDR3 is CASSLAIAGAFSGELFF. The CDR3 coding sequence is TGTGCCAGCAGCTTAGCTATAGCGGGAGCTTTTTCCGGGGAGCTGTTTTTT.

This chain links TRBV7-2 with TRBJ2-1; a weak D match, TRBD2 (6 bases). Germline-derived CDR1 and CDR2 are SGHTA and FQGNSA. This CDR3 has 12 amino acids. V lost 2 bases to trimming and J lost 13 bases, with 12 bases between them. The CDR3 spells CASSLMGLPQFF. In DNA, the CDR3 is TGTGCCAGCAGCTTAATGGGACTCCCTCAGTTCTTC.

This chain links TRBV6-5 with TRBJ1-4; D uncertain. Germline V gene sequence: CDR1 MNHEY, CDR2 SVGAGI. With 5 bases removed from V and 2 bases from J, the gap between germline ends came to 9 bases. The CDR3 length is 14 residues. CDR3 loop: CASSRGATNEKLFF. Here the CDR3 DNA reads TGTGCCAGCAGTCGCGGTGCGACTAATGAAAAACTGTTTTTT.

V is TRBV28 and J is TRBJ1-1; 11 nucleotides match TRBD1. The CDR3 has 14 amino acids. Trimming cost V 6 bases and J 3 bases; bases outside gene matches: 3. Germline V gene sequence: CDR1 MDHEN, CDR2 SYDVKM. The CDR3 DNA follows: TGTGCCAGCAGCCCGGGACAGGGGGACACTGAAGCTTTCTTT. Its protein product is CASSPGQGDTEAFF.

The chain has TRBV6-5 and TRBJ2-4; D may be TRBD1 (6 bases). The CDR3 extends over 16 amino acids. V was shortened by 2 bases and J by 6 bases, with 17 bases between the two germline ends. Germline assignment: CDR1 MNHEY and CDR2 SVGAGI. The CDR3 DNA reads TGTGCCAGCAGTTACAGCAACTGGCAGGGGAGAAACATTCAGTACTTC. Translated: CASSYSNWQGRNIQYF.

The chain uses TRBV10-3 and TRBJ1-2; no clear D. The CDR3 is 14 amino acids. Germline V lookup: CDR1 ENHRY, CDR2 SYGVKD. V lost 2 bases and J 5 bases, leaving 12 bases between the germline ends. DNA of the CDR3: TGTGCCATCAGTGAGGCAGGAGGAATTTATGGCTACACCTTC. It is translated as CAISEAGGIYGYTF.

This clone appeared many times. The same CDR3 is also encoded by other DNA sequences in this sample. V is TRBV6-1 and J is TRBJ1-2, with D tentatively TRBD1 (5 bases). V was shortened by 3 bases and J by 1 base, with 9 bases between the two germline ends. CDR1 and CDR2 from the germline V gene are MNHNS and SASEGT. This CDR3 spans 14 amino acids. The CDR3, as DNA: TGTGCCAGCAGTGAGATGGGACTTAACTATGGCTACACCTTC. It translates to CASSEMGLNYGYTF.

The table lists this clone with a count of one. This rearrangement joins TRBV5-4 to TRBJ1-3; the D is unclear. CDR3 length: 15 residues. The germline gives CDR1 SGHNT, CDR2 YYREEE (reference sequence). Deletions cut 2 bases from V and 0 bases from J, with 9 bases between. The CDR3 region is CASSFSESSGNTIYF. CDR3 sequence (DNA): TGTGCCAGCAGCTTTAGTGAGAGCTCTGGAAACACCATATATTTT.

Notes on this clone: The DNA is left out, because the CDR3 cannot be placed on it with certainty; the CDR3 is given as TCRdb lists it. The chain joins TRBV28 to TRBJ2-5; TRBD2, as called in the table, went unchecked against the DNA. Germline loops: CDR1 MDHEN, CDR2 SYDVKM. The CDR3 numbers 11 amino acids, ends counted. The CDR3 reads CASSSSETQYF.

This chain links TRBV14 with TRBJ1-1; D gene unclear. Looked up from germline, CDR1 is SGHDN and CDR2 is FVKESK. The CDR3 sequence is 17 residues long. V was pared by 1 base and J by 0 bases, with 15 bases between. CDR3 amino acids: CASSQALGGLVNTEAFF. Written as DNA, the CDR3 is TGTGCCAGCAGCCAAGCCCTAGGAGGGCTTGTGAACACTGAAGCTTTCTTT.

V gene TRBV19 combines with J gene TRBJ2-1, with 11 bases lining up with TRBD1. V shed 5 bases, J shed 3 bases, and the junction held 3 bases outside the gene matches. The germline gives CDR1 LNHDA, CDR2 SQIVND (reference sequence). This CDR3 spans 15 amino acids. CDR3 in DNA: TGTGCCAGTAGTCATGGGACAGGGGGCTACAATGAGCAGTTCTTC. It translates to CASSHGTGGYNEQFF. The full variable domain, its missing parts supplied by reference TRBV19 and TRBJ2-1, is DGGITQSPKYLFRKEGQNVTLSCEQNLNHDAMYWYRQDPGQGLRLIYYSQIVNDFQKGDIAEGYSVSREKKESFPLTVTSAQKNPTAFYLCASSHGTGGYNEQFFGPGTRLTVL.

The rearrangement links TRBV11-2 to TRBJ2-1, with 13 bases that match TRBD2. The V gene end was trimmed by 6 bases and the J gene end by 9 bases; junction bases not matched to a gene: 5. The CDR3 is 14 residues long. Germline loops: CDR1 SGHAT, CDR2 FQNNGV. The CDR3 region is CASSRTSGGAEQFF. The DNA for the CDR3 is TGTGCCAGCAGTCGGACTAGCGGGGGCGCTGAGCAGTTCTTC.

This clone appeared once. The CDR3 sequence is CASSFPRGGTHNEQFF. The CDR3 DNA sequence: TGTGCCAGCAGCTTCCCTCGGGGCGGGACTCACAATGAGCAGTTCTTC. This chain links TRBV7-9 with TRBJ2-1, with D tentatively TRBD2 (6 bases). V was shortened by 3 bases and J by 5 bases, with 17 bases between the two germline ends. The CDR3 contains 16 residues. Germline CDR1 and CDR2: SEHNR and FQNEAQ (reference sequence).